The 14 T cell receptor beta chains presented below share a single source sample, sequenced in a study of blood T cell repertoires in COVID-19. Produced via immunoSEQ multiplex PCR; TCRdb's table is partial and in-frame only. The repertoire holds around 180,000 clones, with around 80% as singletons. The sequencing sample was made of peripheral blood. All receptors derive from a man between 65 and 79 years old with active or convalescent COVID-19.

The chain links TRBV5-1 to TRBJ2-7, with 10 bases aligning to TRBD2. After removal of 5 bases from V and 6 bases from J, the junction contained 11 bases not matched to a gene. The CDR3 is 15 amino acids. The germline gives CDR1 SGHRS, CDR2 YFSETQ. Written as DNA, the CDR3 is TGCGCCAGCAGTGAGGACGTAGCGGGAGGCCCCGAGCAGTACTTC. Translation: CASSEDVAGGPEQYF.

This chain uses TRBV9 with TRBJ1-2, with TRBD1 matching 8 bases. This CDR3 spans 15 amino acids. In germline, CDR1 is SGDLS, CDR2 YYNGEE. The ends lost 4 bases at V and 5 bases at J; junction bases unmatched: 10. The CDR3 is CASSPKDRAGYGYTF. CDR3 DNA: TGTGCCAGCAGCCCTAAGGACAGGGCCGGGTATGGCTACACCTTC. The whole variable domain, filled in from reference TRBV9 and TRBJ1-2, reads DSGVTQTPKHLITATGQRVTLRCSPRSGDLSVYWYQQSLDQGLQFLIQYYNGEERAKGNILERFSAQQFPDLHSELNLSSLELGDSALYFCASSPKDRAGYGYTFGSGTRLTVV.

The rearrangement joins TRBV27 to TRBJ1-2; TRBD1 aligns across 7 bases. The CDR3 has 15 residues. The V gene end was trimmed by 7 bases and the J gene end by 5 bases; junction bases not matched to a gene: 13. Germline CDR1 MNHEY, CDR2 SMNVEV (reference sequence). CDR3 DNA: TGTGCCAGCAAGGGGGCGGCGACTGATTATTATGGCTACACCTTC. It specifies CASKGAATDYYGYTF.

This rearrangement joins TRBV2 to TRBJ2-7, with D tentatively TRBD2 (6 bases). Germline-derived CDR1 and CDR2 are SNHLY and FYNNEI. The CDR3 spans 12 residues. Trimming took 8 bases from V and 6 from J, leaving 14 bases between them. CDR3 nucleotides: TGTGCCAGCCGAGGACTATCTCTCGAGCAGTACTTC. Its translation is CASRGLSLEQYF.

The V call is TRBV3-1 (or the pseudogene TRBV3-2), the J call TRBJ2-7; no clear D gene. This CDR3 region has 13 residues. The germline V gene has CDR1 LGHDT and CDR2 YNNKEL (reference sequence). The V and J ends lost 0 bases and 5 bases respectively, with 8 bases between them. The CDR3 DNA sequence: TGTGCCAGCAGCCAAGATGAGGTCCACGAGCAGTACTTC. Translation gives CASSQDEVHEQYF.

V is TRBV11-2 and J is TRBJ2-7, with D possibly matching TRBD1 (5 bases). Germline lookup yields CDR1 SGHAT and CDR2 FQNNGV. The CDR3 covers 16 residues. V shed 1 base and J shed 3 bases, with 16 bases lying between them. CDR3 DNA sequence: TGTGCCAGCAGCTTAGGGGAAGGACAATTTAACTACGAGCAGTACTTC. Translating it yields CASSLGEGQFNYEQYF.

This chain joins TRBV30 and TRBJ2-5; 8 nucleotides match TRBD1. J lost 4 bases, V lost 7 bases, and 14 bases had no gene match. The CDR3 has 15 amino acids. In germline, CDR1 is GTSNPN, CDR2 SVGIG (reference sequence). Here the CDR3 DNA reads TGTGCCTCACGCTCAGGACAGGGATTAGGAGAGACCCAGTACTTC. This gives the protein CASRSGQGLGETQYF.

This sequence joins TRBV9 and TRBJ1-6; D gene uncertain. Germline V gene data show CDR1 as SGDLS and CDR2 as YYNGEE. The CDR3 is made up of 15 amino acids. Between the trimmed V and J ends, which lost 1 base and 4 bases, there was a span of 9 bases. The CDR3 sequence is CASSVNTEYNSPLHF. In nucleotides, the CDR3 is TGTGCCAGCAGCGTAAATACAGAATATAATTCACCCCTCCACTTT.

This clone was seen just once. The V and J genes are TRBV27 and TRBJ2-2, with 8 positions matching TRBD2. The CDR3 is 16 residues long. The V gene end was trimmed by 2 bases and the J gene end by 6 bases; junction bases not matched to a gene: 8. From germline, CDR1 is MNHEY and CDR2 SMNVEV (reference sequence). CDR3 coding DNA: TGTGCCAGCAGTTTAGTTCGGGAGGGGAGCGCCGGGGAGCTGTTTTTT. Its translation is CASSLVREGSAGELFF.

The chain employs TRBV7-9 and TRBJ2-2; 7 bases map to TRBD1. V lost 6 bases and J lost 1; bases outside the gene matches: 8. The CDR3 length is 16 residues. The germline CDR1 and CDR2 sequences are SEHNR and FQNEAQ (reference sequence). This chain's CDR3 is CASRPQTGKNTGELFF. The CDR3 nucleotides read TGTGCCAGCAGACCTCAGACAGGGAAGAACACCGGGGAGCTGTTTTTT.

The V call is TRBV30, the J call TRBJ1-2; D is unclear. CDR3 size: 11 residues. Trimming pared 2 bases from V and 6 bases from J, leaving 7 bases between. Germline-derived CDR1 and CDR2 are GTSNPN and SVGIG (reference sequence). The CDR3 DNA reads as TGTGCCTGGAGTCCGTCGGATGGCTACACCTTC. Translated, it gives CAWSPSDGYTF.

This rearrangement joins TRBV5-1 to TRBJ1-1; 7 bases are shared with TRBD1. This CDR3 region has 16 residues. Trimming at V came to 4 bases and at J to 0 bases, leaving 9 bases not matched to a gene. Germline V gives CDR1 SGHRS, CDR2 YFSETQ. The DNA for the CDR3 is TGCGCCAGCAGCGTCGGCAGCAGGGGGGTGAACACTGAAGCTTTCTTT. Protein product: CASSVGSRGVNTEAFF.

CDR3 DNA: TGTGCCAGCAGGACGGGAGGTATAGATGAGCAGTTCTTC. Amino acids: CASRTGGIDEQFF. The V call is TRBV6-6, the J call TRBJ2-1, with 7 bases matching TRBD2. The V segment lost 6 bases and the J segment 8 bases; nucleotides outside the gene matches: 7. There are 13 residues in the CDR3. Germline lookup yields CDR1 MNHNY and CDR2 SVGAGI (reference sequence).

Worth noting for this clone: Other DNA sequences from this sample encode an identical CDR3 as well. The rearrangement joins TRBV11-2 to TRBJ2-5; D gene ambiguous. Germline V lookup: CDR1 SGHAT, CDR2 FQNNGV. This CDR3 contains 11 residues. Trimming left V 4 bases short and J 2 bases short, with 2 bases between. CDR3 sequence: CASSSQETQYF. Here the CDR3 DNA reads TGTGCCAGCAGCTCTCAAGAGACCCAGTACTTC.